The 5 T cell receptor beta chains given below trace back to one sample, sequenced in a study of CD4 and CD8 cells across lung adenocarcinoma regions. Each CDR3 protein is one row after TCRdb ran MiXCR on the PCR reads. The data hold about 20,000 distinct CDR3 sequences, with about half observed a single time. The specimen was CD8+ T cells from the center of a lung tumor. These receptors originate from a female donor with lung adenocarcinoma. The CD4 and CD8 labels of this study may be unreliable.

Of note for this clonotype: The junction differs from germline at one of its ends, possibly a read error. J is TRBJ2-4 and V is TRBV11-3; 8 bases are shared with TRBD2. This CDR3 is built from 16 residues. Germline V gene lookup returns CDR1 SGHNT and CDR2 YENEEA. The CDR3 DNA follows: TGTGCCTGCCGCGGCTCGGGGCGGGGGGTCAAAAACACTCAGTATTTC. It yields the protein CACRGSGRGVKNTQYF.

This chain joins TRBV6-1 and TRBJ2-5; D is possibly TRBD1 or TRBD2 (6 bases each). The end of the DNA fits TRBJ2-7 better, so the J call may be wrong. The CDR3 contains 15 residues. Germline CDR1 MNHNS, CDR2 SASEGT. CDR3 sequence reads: CASSEGGHLSGEQYF. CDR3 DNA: TGTGCCAGCAGTGAGGGGGGACACTTGTCGGGCGAGCAGTACTTC.

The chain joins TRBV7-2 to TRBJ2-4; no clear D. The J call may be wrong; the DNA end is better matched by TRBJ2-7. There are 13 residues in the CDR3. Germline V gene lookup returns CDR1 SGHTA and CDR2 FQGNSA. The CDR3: CASSERPLTEQYF. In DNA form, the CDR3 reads TGTGCCAGTTCTGAGCGTCCCCTCACCGAGCAGTACTTC.

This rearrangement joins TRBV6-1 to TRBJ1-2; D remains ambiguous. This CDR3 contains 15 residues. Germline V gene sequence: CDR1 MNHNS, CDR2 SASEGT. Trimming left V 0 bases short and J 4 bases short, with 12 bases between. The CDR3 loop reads CASSEAGQDAYGYTF. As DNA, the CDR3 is TGTGCCAGCAGTGAAGCGGGTCAGGACGCCTATGGCTACACCTTC.

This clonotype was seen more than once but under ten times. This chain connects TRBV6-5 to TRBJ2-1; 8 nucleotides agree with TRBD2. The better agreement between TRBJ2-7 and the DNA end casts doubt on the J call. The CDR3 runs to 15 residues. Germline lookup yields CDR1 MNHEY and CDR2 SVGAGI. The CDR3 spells CASSYSSGLAYEQYF. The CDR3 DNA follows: TGTGCCAGCAGTTACTCGAGCGGACTAGCATACGAGCAGTACTTC.